The 26 T cell receptor beta chains presented below share a single source sample, sequenced in a study of T cells after yellow fever vaccination. TCRdb reanalysed the 5' RACE reads using MiXCR and keeps one entry per CDR3 protein. The top ten hold 20% to 25% of the sample, which has 250,000 to 400,000 distinct CDR3 sequences, 4.1% seen once. This sample comprised PBMCs, obtained 5 days after the yellow fever booster vaccination. These receptors all come from a man younger than 35 who received the YFV17D yellow fever vaccine.

The rearrangement joins TRBV12-3 or TRBV12-4 to TRBJ2-1; 8 bases align to TRBD1. The CDR3 spans 16 residues. The junction had 6 bases not matched to a gene; V was cut back by 3 bases and J by 2 bases. CDR3 loop: CASSFGQGGTYNEQFF. The DNA for the CDR3 is TGTGCCAGCAGTTTCGGACAGGGAGGAACCTACAATGAGCAGTTCTTC.

This clonotype was seen many times. This chain joins TRBV7-6 and TRBJ1-1; TRBD1 might be the D (6 bases). The CDR3 loop spans 16 amino acids. CDR1 is SGHVS, CDR2 FNYEAQ, per germline. Trimming took off 5 bases at V and 1 base at J, with 17 bases between the two ends. The CDR3 here is CASSVGAGAANTEAFF. The CDR3 bases are TGTGCCAGCAGCGTAGGTGCAGGGGCAGCGAACACTGAAGCTTTCTTT.

This clonotype was observed a handful of times. The chain combines TRBV5-1 with TRBJ2-1, with 11 nucleotides matching TRBD2. The J segment lost 9 bases and the V segment lost 6 bases, leaving 14 bases of the junction unmatched. The germline V gene encodes CDR1 SGHRS and CDR2 YFSETQ. The CDR3 spans 16 residues. The CDR3 coding sequence is TGCGCCAGCAACCACCCGGGGACTAGCGGCGGTGGTGAGCAGTTCTTC. Its protein product is CASNHPGTSGGGEQFF.

This clonotype has only a few counts. V gene TRBV29-1 combines with J gene TRBJ1-2, with no clear D. The germline V and J ends were trimmed by 3 bases and 0 bases, with 11 bases remaining between them. The CDR3 runs 14 residues. Germline V gene sequence: CDR1 SQVTM, CDR2 ANQGSEA. Written as DNA, the CDR3 is TGCAGCGTTGATTCCGAACAACCTAACTATGGCTACACCTTC. It encodes CSVDSEQPNYGYTF.

This clonotype was counted only a few times. This rearrangement joins TRBV10-1 to TRBJ1-1, with D perhaps TRBD1 (6 bases). The CDR3 extends over 12 amino acids. Germline V lookup: CDR1 WNHNN, CDR2 SYGVQD (reference sequence). Trimming stripped 9 bases from V and 1 base from J, with 9 bases between. The CDR3 bases are TGCGCCAGTCCCAGGGGGAACACTGAAGCTTTCTTT. Protein: CASPRGNTEAFF.

Ten or more counts support this clonotype. This chain joins TRBV20-1 and TRBJ1-1, with D perhaps TRBD1 (5 bases). In germline, CDR1 is DFQATT, CDR2 SNEGSKA (reference sequence). The CDR3 runs to 14 residues. Trimming left V 1 base short and J 4 bases short, with 13 bases between. The CDR3 protein is CSARAPPGRTEAFF. The CDR3 coding sequence is TGCAGTGCTAGAGCCCCCCCAGGGCGCACTGAAGCTTTCTTT.

The chain combines TRBV6-2 or TRBV6-3 with TRBJ2-5, with 8 bases aligning to TRBD1. This CDR3 region has 20 residues. V lost 2 bases to trimming and J lost 5 bases; unmatched junction nucleotides: 22. Germline V lookup: CDR1 MNHEY, CDR2 SVGEGT. The CDR3 reads CASSYTNAGTGSLGWETQYF. For the CDR3, the DNA is TGTGCCAGCAGTTACACGAACGCCGGGACAGGTAGCTTAGGCTGGGAGACCCAGTACTTC.

The V call is TRBV6-5, the J call TRBJ1-2; unclear D gene. From germline, CDR1 is MNHEY and CDR2 SVGAGI. The CDR3 covers 13 residues. The V end lost 6 bases, the J end lost 5 bases, and 13 bases lay between the germline ends. The CDR3 nucleotides are TGTGCCAGCAGGAGGCGGACCGAATATGGCTACACCTTC. Amino acid sequence: CASRRRTEYGYTF.

This clonotype was observed a handful of times. V is TRBV7-8 and J is TRBJ2-5; TRBD2 is a possible D gene (7 bases). V was clipped by 2 bases and J by 2 bases, with 12 bases between them. The CDR3 is 15 amino acids. Per the germline V gene, CDR1 is SGHVS and CDR2 is FQNEAQ. The CDR3 coding sequence is TGTGCCAGCAGCTTAATGGGAGGGGGGCAAGAGACCCAGTACTTC. Its protein is CASSLMGGGQETQYF.

This clonotype was counted only a few times. The chain carries TRBV5-1 and TRBJ2-3; 9 positions match TRBD1. Germline lookup yields CDR1 SGHRS and CDR2 YFSETQ. With V trimmed by 0 bases and J by 2 bases, 1 base remained unmatched. The CDR3 contains 15 residues. The CDR3 is CASSLGDRDTDTQYF. The CDR3 coding sequence is TGCGCCAGCAGCTTGGGGGACAGGGACACAGATACGCAGTATTTT.

In this sample, this clonotype turned up a few times. The chain links TRBV25-1 to TRBJ1-1; D is perhaps TRBD1 (5 bases). CDR1 MGHDK and CDR2 SYGVNS come from the germline V gene. The CDR3 runs to 17 residues. Trimming took off 7 bases at V and 4 bases at J, with 25 bases between the two ends. This CDR3 is CASISKLGGIEGTEAFF. As DNA, the CDR3 is TGTGCCAGCATCTCCAAGTTGGGGGGGATTGAGGGCACTGAAGCTTTCTTT.

This clonotype turned up a few times. CDR3 loop: CASSHGQGSSPLHF. CDR3 DNA sequence: TGTGCCAGCAGCCATGGACAGGGGAGTTCACCCCTCCACTTT. This chain joins TRBV14 and TRBJ1-6; the match to TRBD1 covers 9 bases. V was pared by 3 bases and J by 9 bases, with 3 bases of the junction left unmatched. Germline values: CDR1 SGHDN, CDR2 FVKESK. This CDR3 comprises 14 residues. The whole variable domain, filled in from reference TRBV14 and TRBJ1-6, reads EAGVTQFPSHSVIEKGQTVTLRCDPISGHDNLYWYRRVMGKEIKFLLHFVKESKQDESGMPNNRFLAERTGGTYSTLKVQPAELEDSGVYFCASSHGQGSSPLHFGNGTRLTVT.

As concerns this clonotype: Compared with germline, one end of the junction differs, possibly owing to a read error. The genes are TRBV25-1 and TRBJ2-1; TRBD2 matches at 7 bases. The CDR3 contains 18 residues. CDR1 MGHDK and CDR2 SYGVNS come from the germline V gene. This CDR3 is CANSDRGKASGPYNEQFF. For the CDR3, the DNA is TGTGCCAACAGTGACCGGGGGAAGGCTAGCGGACCCTACAATGAGCAGTTCTTC.

The chain combines TRBV4-3 with TRBJ2-3, with TRBD1 matching over 10 bases. V lost 4 bases and J lost 0; bases outside the gene matches: 13. The CDR3 is made up of 19 amino acids. From germline, CDR1 is LGHNA and CDR2 YSLEER. The CDR3 sequence is CASSRMTGGPGTSTDTQYF. The CDR3 nucleotides are TGCGCCAGCAGCCGAATGACAGGGGGCCCCGGGACTAGCACAGATACGCAGTATTTT.

The chain has TRBV12-3 or TRBV12-4 and TRBJ1-1; D gene uncertain. This CDR3 is 14 amino acids long. Trimming left V 6 bases short and J 1 base short, with 12 bases between. CDR3 residues: CASSETPWNTEAFF. Written as DNA, the CDR3 is TGTGCCAGCAGCGAGACGCCTTGGAACACTGAAGCTTTCTTT.

This clonotype was recorded a few times. The chain is built from TRBV14 and TRBJ2-6; D gene ambiguous. Germline CDR1 SGHDN, CDR2 FVKESK. V lost 0 bases and J 2 bases, leaving 8 bases between the germline ends. This CDR3 region has 16 residues. For the CDR3, the DNA is TGTGCCAGCAGCCAAGAACGATTAACTGGGGCCAACGTCCTGACTTTC. This codes for CASSQERLTGANVLTF.

This clonotype was observed a few times. This chain connects TRBV12-3 or TRBV12-4 to TRBJ2-1; 11 nucleotides agree with TRBD2. This CDR3 has 15 amino acids. V dropped 3 bases and J dropped 12; count of bases not matched to a gene: 10. The DNA of the CDR3 is TGTGCCAGCAGTTTGGACTTAGCGGGGGGGCGGGCGCAGTTCTTC. This codes for CASSLDLAGGRAQFF.

There are many counts of this clonotype. The chain is built from TRBV28 and TRBJ1-2, with TRBD1 matching 11 bases. This CDR3 region has 15 residues. Trimming cost V 6 bases and J 8 bases; bases outside gene matches: 11. Per germline, CDR1 MDHEN and CDR2 SYDVKM. This CDR3 is CASRITGQGAWGYTF. CDR3 DNA: TGTGCCAGCAGGATTACAGGACAGGGGGCATGGGGCTACACCTTC.

This clonotype was detected many times. The genes are TRBV20-1 and TRBJ2-5, with 9 bases lining up with TRBD2. This CDR3 has 17 amino acids. With 5 bases clipped from V and 4 bases from J, the junction kept 17 bases outside the gene matches. Germline lookup yields CDR1 DFQATT and CDR2 SNEGSKA (reference sequence). CDR3 coding DNA: TGCAGTGCTCCCCGGGAGAGCGGGGGGTACGCCCGAGAGACCCAGTACTTC. Translation gives CSAPRESGGYARETQYF.

This clonotype was seen more than once but under ten times. The J gene is TRBJ1-2, the V gene TRBV4-1, with 7 positions matching TRBD1. The J segment lost 8 bases and the V segment lost 1 base, leaving 19 bases of the junction unmatched. CDR1 and CDR2 (germline): MGHRA, YSYEKL. This CDR3 spans 18 amino acids. The CDR3 reads CASSQAANVGQRLRGYTF. The DNA for the CDR3 is TGCGCCAGCAGCCAAGCGGCGAACGTGGGACAGAGACTTCGGGGCTACACCTTC.

This clonotype was recorded at least ten times. The genes are TRBV25-1 and TRBJ1-6; no reliable D call. Germline lookup yields CDR1 MGHDK and CDR2 SYGVNS. CDR3 length: 16 residues. V lost 2 bases, J lost 0 bases, and 8 bases lay in between. The CDR3 coding sequence is TGTGCCAGCAGTGAAGGCCGCAGCTCCTATAATTCACCCCTCCACTTT. This sequence encodes CASSEGRSSYNSPLHF.

This clonotype was recorded many times. This rearrangement joins TRBV4-1 to TRBJ2-3, with 13 bases matching TRBD2. CDR3 length: 17 amino acids. Germline V gene lookup returns CDR1 MGHRA and CDR2 YSYEKL. The V gene end was trimmed by 3 bases and the J gene end by 0 bases; junction bases not matched to a gene: 3. The CDR3 here is CASSQSGLAGSTDTQYF. CDR3 DNA: TGCGCCAGCAGCCAGTCGGGACTAGCGGGGAGCACAGATACGCAGTATTTT.

This clonotype came up many times. The V gene is TRBV29-1, the J gene TRBJ2-7, with a weak D call TRBD1 (6 bases). Germline CDR1 and CDR2: SQVTM and ANQGSEA. Trimming shortened V by 6 bases and J by 3 bases, and 15 bases separated the two germline ends. The CDR3 contains 13 residues. The CDR3 region is CSVTTGISYEQYF. In DNA form, the CDR3 reads TGCAGCGTCACAACAGGGATCAGCTACGAGCAGTACTTC.

This clonotype was recorded a few times. The chain recombines TRBV5-1 with TRBJ2-3; 9 bases map to TRBD1. Germline V gene sequence: CDR1 SGHRS, CDR2 YFSETQ. V lost 4 bases to trimming and J lost 1 base; unmatched junction nucleotides: 7. The CDR3 is made up of 16 amino acids. The DNA of the CDR3 is TGCGCCAGCAGCCGCCGGGACAGGGCGGGCACAGATACGCAGTATTTT. Translated: CASSRRDRAGTDTQYF. Looking up the rest from reference TRBV5-1 and TRBJ2-3 gives the full variable domain: KAGVTQTPRYLIKTRGQQVTLSCSPISGHRSVSWYQQTPGQGLQFLFEYFSETQRNKGNFPGRFSGRQFSNSRSEMNVSTLELGDSALYLCASSRRDRAGTDTQYFGPGTRLTVL.

This clonotype was recorded many times. The J gene is TRBJ1-5, the V gene TRBV6-2 or TRBV6-3; 7 nucleotides line up with TRBD1. The CDR3 is made up of 12 amino acids. V shed 6 bases, J shed 4 bases, and the junction held 0 bases outside the gene matches. Germline V lookup: CDR1 MNHEY, CDR2 SVGEGT. CDR3 sequence (DNA): TGTGCCAGCAGGACAGGGAATCAGCCCCAGCATTTT. It specifies CASRTGNQPQHF.

The V gene is TRBV20-1, the J gene TRBJ1-1, with D possibly matching TRBD1 (6 bases). The germline CDR1 and CDR2 sequences are DFQATT and SNEGSKA (reference sequence). The CDR3 is made up of 13 amino acids. V dropped 6 bases and J dropped 7 bases, with 18 bases sitting between them. CDR3 region: CSAISGTGLEAFF. The DNA of the CDR3 is TGCAGTGCCATAAGTGGCACAGGGCTTGAAGCTTTCTTT.